The 22 T cell receptor beta chains presented below share a single source sample, sequenced in a study of blood T cells in healthy people across ages. Using a J-beta primer mix together with a sample-barcoded 5' primer, a second PCR was run for roughly 7 to 11 cycles. TCRdb re-called the 5' RACE reads with MiXCR, one entry per CDR3 protein. Of over 600,000 distinct CDR3 sequences listed, just over 55% were seen once; the top ten hold around a quarter. Sequences were obtained from blood. The receptors were sampled from a man aged 35 to 55 in good health.

The chain recombines TRBV20-1 with TRBJ2-7; TRBD2 aligns across 8 bases. Trimming removed 5 bases from V and 4 bases from J; junction bases left unmatched: 19. The CDR3 spans 17 residues. CDR1 is DFQATT and CDR2 is SNEGSKA in the germline V gene (reference sequence). The CDR3 sequence: CSAGLGLAGTRRYEQYF. Written as DNA, the CDR3 is TGCAGTGCTGGACTAGGGCTAGCGGGCACCCGGAGGTACGAGCAGTACTTC.

The chain has TRBV7-2 and TRBJ2-3; the match to TRBD2 covers 10 bases. CDR3 length: 17 amino acids. Germline V lookup: CDR1 SGHTA, CDR2 FQGNSA. J was trimmed by 6 bases and V by 1 base; bases with no gene match: 10. CDR3 region: CASSLDPSGGPKDTQYF. As DNA, the CDR3 is TGTGCCAGCAGCTTAGATCCTAGCGGGGGACCTAAGGATACGCAGTATTTT.

This clonotype has just a few counts. The chain is built from TRBV12-3 or TRBV12-4 and TRBJ1-1; 7 bases are shared with TRBD1. J lost 4 bases, V lost 3 bases, and 2 bases had no gene match. The CDR3 runs 13 residues. The CDR3 here is CASSFNRGTEAFF. CDR3 sequence (DNA): TGTGCCAGCAGTTTTAACAGGGGCACTGAAGCTTTCTTT.

V and J are TRBV27 and TRBJ2-7, with a possible D match to TRBD1 (5 bases). The J call may be wrong; the DNA end is better matched by TRBJ2-5. CDR1 and CDR2 from the germline V gene are MNHEY and SMNVEV (reference sequence). The CDR3 runs to 14 residues. CDR3 in DNA: TGTGCCAGCAGATCAGGAGAGCGAAGGGGGACCCAGTACTTC. It encodes CASRSGERRGTQYF.

This clonotype appeared a few times. This sequence joins TRBV29-1 and TRBJ2-1; 9 bases fit TRBD1. The length of the CDR3 is 14 residues. Germline trimming cut 7 bases from V and 9 bases from J; bases unmatched to any gene: 13. Germline V gene data show CDR1 as SQVTM and CDR2 as ANQGSEA. The CDR3 sequence: CSAVPGQGGSEQFF. DNA for the CDR3: TGCAGCGCCGTCCCGGGACAGGGAGGTAGTGAGCAGTTCTTC.

This clonotype was seen only once. This sequence joins TRBV2 and TRBJ2-5, with a tentative D call TRBD1 (6 bases). Germline assignment: CDR1 SNHLY and CDR2 FYNNEI. V was cut by 6 bases and J by 11 bases, with 19 bases left in between. The CDR3 runs 13 residues. In DNA form, the CDR3 reads TGTGCCAGCAGGGTGACAGGAGACAATGAGCAGTACTTC. The encoded protein is CASRVTGDNEQYF.

This clonotype was detected many times. The chain combines TRBV15 with TRBJ2-3; D not resolved. The CDR3 contains 15 residues. Germline V gene lookup returns CDR1 LNHNV and CDR2 YYDKDF (reference sequence). The ends were cut back, 1 base at V and 0 bases at J, with 8 bases in the middle. The CDR3 DNA sequence: TGTGCCACCAGCAGAGGGTCTTCTAGCACAGATACGCAGTATTTT. This sequence encodes CATSRGSSSTDTQYF.

The rearrangement uses TRBV9 and TRBJ2-5, with 9 bases that match TRBD1. The CDR3 length is 17 residues. The ends lost 0 bases at V and 5 bases at J; junction bases unmatched: 11. Per the germline V gene, CDR1 is SGDLS and CDR2 is YYNGEE. CDR3 amino acids: CASSVVGTGRWRETQYF. The CDR3 region has the DNA TGTGCCAGCAGCGTAGTTGGGACAGGGAGGTGGAGGGAGACCCAGTACTTC. Full variable domain (rest looked up from reference TRBV9 and TRBJ2-5): DSGVTQTPKHLITATGQRVTLRCSPRSGDLSVYWYQQSLDQGLQFLIQYYNGEERAKGNILERFSAQQFPDLHSELNLSSLELGDSALYFCASSVVGTGRWRETQYFGPGTRLLVL.

A few counts support this clonotype. V gene TRBV27 combines with J gene TRBJ1-5; TRBD1 might be the D (6 bases). The CDR3 is 15 residues long. V shed 5 bases and J shed 0 bases, with 11 bases lying between them. CDR1 and CDR2 (germline): MNHEY, SMNVEV (reference sequence). This chain's CDR3 is CASSLDRTSNQPQHF. The CDR3 region has the DNA TGTGCCAGCAGTCTAGACAGGACTAGCAATCAGCCCCAGCATTTT.

This chain uses TRBV28 with TRBJ2-7; D possibly matches TRBD1 or TRBD2 (6 bases each). Germline CDR1 and CDR2: MDHEN and SYDVKM. The CDR3 contains 15 residues. The V end was cut by 6 bases, the J end by 2 bases, with 17 bases between. The CDR3 DNA sequence: TGTGCCAGCAGGATCCAGTCGGGGGCCGCCTACGAGCAGTACTTC. It specifies CASRIQSGAAYEQYF.

This clonotype appeared a single time. The junction departs from the called germline gene at one end, perhaps through a read error. The chain carries TRBV6-4 and TRBJ2-3; maybe TRBD1 (6 bases). The V gene's germline CDR1 is MRHNA and CDR2 SNTAGT. The CDR3 is 22 amino acids. The CDR3 loop is CASSHQRFAGKQGRVTTDTLYF. In DNA, the CDR3 is TGTGCCAGCAGTCACCAGAGGTTTGCAGGGAAACAGGGTAGAGTTACTACAGATACGCTGTATTTT.

The V gene is TRBV12-5, the J gene TRBJ2-5; TRBD2 matches 9 bases. The J call may be incorrect, as the DNA end agrees better with TRBJ2-7. There are 14 residues in the CDR3. The germline gives CDR1 LGHNT, CDR2 FRNRAP. CDR3 DNA sequence: TGTGCTAGCGCTAGCGGGATCCAGACATACGAGCAGTACTTC. It translates to CASASGIQTYEQYF.

The chain recombines TRBV7-3 with TRBJ1-6; D is perhaps TRBD1 (6 bases). V shed 2 bases and J shed 8 bases, with 10 bases lying between them. The CDR3 loop spans 14 amino acids. Germline CDR1 reads SGHTA; CDR2 reads FQGTGA. For the CDR3, the DNA is TGTGCCAGCAGCTTAGGGGGGCAGGATTCACCCCTCCACTTT. Residues: CASSLGGQDSPLHF.

This chain connects TRBV6-5 to TRBJ2-5; D ambiguous. Trimming took off 0 bases at V and 1 base at J, with 6 bases between the two ends. Germline CDR1 and CDR2: MNHEY and SVGAGI. The length of the CDR3 is 14 residues. CDR3: CASSYSLSQETQYF. CDR3 coding DNA: TGTGCCAGCAGTTACTCATTGTCCCAAGAGACCCAGTACTTC.

This clonotype was detected only a few times. This chain connects TRBV21-1 to TRBJ1-6; TRBD1 is the table's D call and was not checked against the DNA. TRBV21-1 is reported as a pseudogene. The CDR3 loop spans 15 amino acids. CDR3 bases: TGTGCCAGCAGCAAAAATGTGGCCCCAGATTCACCCCTCCACTTT. Translation: CASSKNVAPDSPLHF.

This clonotype was detected only once. V and J are TRBV20-1 and TRBJ2-7; unclear D gene. Germline V gives CDR1 DFQATT, CDR2 SNEGSKA (reference sequence). The CDR3 is made up of 12 amino acids. Trimming took 3 bases from V and 3 from J, leaving 9 bases between them. The DNA for the CDR3 is TGCAGTGCTAGGGTACCCGACTACGAGCAGTACTTC. It yields the protein CSARVPDYEQYF.

This chain links TRBV4-3 with TRBJ2-5, with a possible D match to TRBD1 (6 bases). V gave up 1 base and J gave up 3 bases, with 12 bases separating them. The CDR3 is made up of 15 amino acids. Germline loops: CDR1 LGHNA, CDR2 YSLEER. CDR3 sequence: CASSQVSDREETQYF. CDR3 DNA sequence: TGCGCCAGCAGCCAAGTTTCGGACAGAGAAGAGACCCAGTACTTC.

This chain uses TRBV20-1 with TRBJ2-3, with 8 nucleotides matching TRBD1. The ends lost 5 bases at V and 4 bases at J; junction bases unmatched: 5. The CDR3 spans 13 residues. Germline CDR1 is DFQATT and CDR2 is SNEGSKA (reference sequence). CDR3 DNA: TGCAGTGCTGAAGGACAGGGTTCAGATACGCAGTATTTT. It specifies CSAEGQGSDTQYF.

In its sample, this clonotype was seen a few times. V and J are TRBV5-6 and TRBJ1-2; TRBD1 matches at 9 bases. This CDR3 spans 19 amino acids. Trimming removed 2 bases from V and 0 bases from J; junction bases left unmatched: 14. The germline V gene encodes CDR1 SGHDT and CDR2 YYEEEE. The CDR3, as DNA: TGTGCCAGCAGCTTTTTCATCCCCATGGGACAGGGCTCTAACTATGGCTACACCTTC. Translated, it gives CASSFFIPMGQGSNYGYTF. Full variable domain (outside the CDR3, taken from reference TRBV5-6 and TRBJ1-2): DAGVTQSPTHLIKTRGQQVTLRCSPKSGHDTVSWYQQALGQGPQFIFQYYEEEERQRGNFPDRFSGHQFPNYSSELNVNALLLGDSALYLCASSFFIPMGQGSNYGYTFGSGTRLTVV.

In its sample, this clonotype was seen a few times. The rearrangement uses TRBV25-1 and TRBJ1-2; D call uncertain. CDR1 is MGHDK and CDR2 is SYGVNS in the germline V gene. CDR3 length: 11 residues. V was pared by 6 bases and J by 1 base, with 3 bases between. The chain's CDR3 is CASSGNYGYTF. The CDR3 nucleotides read TGTGCCAGCAGCGGTAACTATGGCTACACCTTC.

The chain recombines TRBV4-1 with TRBJ2-3; D possibly matches TRBD1 or TRBD2 (5 bases each). Trimming cost V 1 base and J 4 bases, with 9 bases left between them. Germline loops: CDR1 MGHRA, CDR2 YSYEKL. The CDR3 is 14 residues long. CDR3 DNA: TGCGCCAGCAGCCAAGGGGGCGGGCCAGATACGCAGTATTTT. It is translated as CASSQGGGPDTQYF.

The genes are TRBV28 and TRBJ2-1; D might be TRBD1 (6 bases). CDR1 and CDR2 (germline): MDHEN, SYDVKM. The CDR3 runs 13 residues. The ends were cut back, 10 bases at V and 9 bases at J, with 19 bases in the middle. CDR3 protein: CATSPPSGVEQFF. The CDR3 DNA is TGTGCCACCAGCCCCCCGTCAGGGGTTGAGCAGTTCTTC.